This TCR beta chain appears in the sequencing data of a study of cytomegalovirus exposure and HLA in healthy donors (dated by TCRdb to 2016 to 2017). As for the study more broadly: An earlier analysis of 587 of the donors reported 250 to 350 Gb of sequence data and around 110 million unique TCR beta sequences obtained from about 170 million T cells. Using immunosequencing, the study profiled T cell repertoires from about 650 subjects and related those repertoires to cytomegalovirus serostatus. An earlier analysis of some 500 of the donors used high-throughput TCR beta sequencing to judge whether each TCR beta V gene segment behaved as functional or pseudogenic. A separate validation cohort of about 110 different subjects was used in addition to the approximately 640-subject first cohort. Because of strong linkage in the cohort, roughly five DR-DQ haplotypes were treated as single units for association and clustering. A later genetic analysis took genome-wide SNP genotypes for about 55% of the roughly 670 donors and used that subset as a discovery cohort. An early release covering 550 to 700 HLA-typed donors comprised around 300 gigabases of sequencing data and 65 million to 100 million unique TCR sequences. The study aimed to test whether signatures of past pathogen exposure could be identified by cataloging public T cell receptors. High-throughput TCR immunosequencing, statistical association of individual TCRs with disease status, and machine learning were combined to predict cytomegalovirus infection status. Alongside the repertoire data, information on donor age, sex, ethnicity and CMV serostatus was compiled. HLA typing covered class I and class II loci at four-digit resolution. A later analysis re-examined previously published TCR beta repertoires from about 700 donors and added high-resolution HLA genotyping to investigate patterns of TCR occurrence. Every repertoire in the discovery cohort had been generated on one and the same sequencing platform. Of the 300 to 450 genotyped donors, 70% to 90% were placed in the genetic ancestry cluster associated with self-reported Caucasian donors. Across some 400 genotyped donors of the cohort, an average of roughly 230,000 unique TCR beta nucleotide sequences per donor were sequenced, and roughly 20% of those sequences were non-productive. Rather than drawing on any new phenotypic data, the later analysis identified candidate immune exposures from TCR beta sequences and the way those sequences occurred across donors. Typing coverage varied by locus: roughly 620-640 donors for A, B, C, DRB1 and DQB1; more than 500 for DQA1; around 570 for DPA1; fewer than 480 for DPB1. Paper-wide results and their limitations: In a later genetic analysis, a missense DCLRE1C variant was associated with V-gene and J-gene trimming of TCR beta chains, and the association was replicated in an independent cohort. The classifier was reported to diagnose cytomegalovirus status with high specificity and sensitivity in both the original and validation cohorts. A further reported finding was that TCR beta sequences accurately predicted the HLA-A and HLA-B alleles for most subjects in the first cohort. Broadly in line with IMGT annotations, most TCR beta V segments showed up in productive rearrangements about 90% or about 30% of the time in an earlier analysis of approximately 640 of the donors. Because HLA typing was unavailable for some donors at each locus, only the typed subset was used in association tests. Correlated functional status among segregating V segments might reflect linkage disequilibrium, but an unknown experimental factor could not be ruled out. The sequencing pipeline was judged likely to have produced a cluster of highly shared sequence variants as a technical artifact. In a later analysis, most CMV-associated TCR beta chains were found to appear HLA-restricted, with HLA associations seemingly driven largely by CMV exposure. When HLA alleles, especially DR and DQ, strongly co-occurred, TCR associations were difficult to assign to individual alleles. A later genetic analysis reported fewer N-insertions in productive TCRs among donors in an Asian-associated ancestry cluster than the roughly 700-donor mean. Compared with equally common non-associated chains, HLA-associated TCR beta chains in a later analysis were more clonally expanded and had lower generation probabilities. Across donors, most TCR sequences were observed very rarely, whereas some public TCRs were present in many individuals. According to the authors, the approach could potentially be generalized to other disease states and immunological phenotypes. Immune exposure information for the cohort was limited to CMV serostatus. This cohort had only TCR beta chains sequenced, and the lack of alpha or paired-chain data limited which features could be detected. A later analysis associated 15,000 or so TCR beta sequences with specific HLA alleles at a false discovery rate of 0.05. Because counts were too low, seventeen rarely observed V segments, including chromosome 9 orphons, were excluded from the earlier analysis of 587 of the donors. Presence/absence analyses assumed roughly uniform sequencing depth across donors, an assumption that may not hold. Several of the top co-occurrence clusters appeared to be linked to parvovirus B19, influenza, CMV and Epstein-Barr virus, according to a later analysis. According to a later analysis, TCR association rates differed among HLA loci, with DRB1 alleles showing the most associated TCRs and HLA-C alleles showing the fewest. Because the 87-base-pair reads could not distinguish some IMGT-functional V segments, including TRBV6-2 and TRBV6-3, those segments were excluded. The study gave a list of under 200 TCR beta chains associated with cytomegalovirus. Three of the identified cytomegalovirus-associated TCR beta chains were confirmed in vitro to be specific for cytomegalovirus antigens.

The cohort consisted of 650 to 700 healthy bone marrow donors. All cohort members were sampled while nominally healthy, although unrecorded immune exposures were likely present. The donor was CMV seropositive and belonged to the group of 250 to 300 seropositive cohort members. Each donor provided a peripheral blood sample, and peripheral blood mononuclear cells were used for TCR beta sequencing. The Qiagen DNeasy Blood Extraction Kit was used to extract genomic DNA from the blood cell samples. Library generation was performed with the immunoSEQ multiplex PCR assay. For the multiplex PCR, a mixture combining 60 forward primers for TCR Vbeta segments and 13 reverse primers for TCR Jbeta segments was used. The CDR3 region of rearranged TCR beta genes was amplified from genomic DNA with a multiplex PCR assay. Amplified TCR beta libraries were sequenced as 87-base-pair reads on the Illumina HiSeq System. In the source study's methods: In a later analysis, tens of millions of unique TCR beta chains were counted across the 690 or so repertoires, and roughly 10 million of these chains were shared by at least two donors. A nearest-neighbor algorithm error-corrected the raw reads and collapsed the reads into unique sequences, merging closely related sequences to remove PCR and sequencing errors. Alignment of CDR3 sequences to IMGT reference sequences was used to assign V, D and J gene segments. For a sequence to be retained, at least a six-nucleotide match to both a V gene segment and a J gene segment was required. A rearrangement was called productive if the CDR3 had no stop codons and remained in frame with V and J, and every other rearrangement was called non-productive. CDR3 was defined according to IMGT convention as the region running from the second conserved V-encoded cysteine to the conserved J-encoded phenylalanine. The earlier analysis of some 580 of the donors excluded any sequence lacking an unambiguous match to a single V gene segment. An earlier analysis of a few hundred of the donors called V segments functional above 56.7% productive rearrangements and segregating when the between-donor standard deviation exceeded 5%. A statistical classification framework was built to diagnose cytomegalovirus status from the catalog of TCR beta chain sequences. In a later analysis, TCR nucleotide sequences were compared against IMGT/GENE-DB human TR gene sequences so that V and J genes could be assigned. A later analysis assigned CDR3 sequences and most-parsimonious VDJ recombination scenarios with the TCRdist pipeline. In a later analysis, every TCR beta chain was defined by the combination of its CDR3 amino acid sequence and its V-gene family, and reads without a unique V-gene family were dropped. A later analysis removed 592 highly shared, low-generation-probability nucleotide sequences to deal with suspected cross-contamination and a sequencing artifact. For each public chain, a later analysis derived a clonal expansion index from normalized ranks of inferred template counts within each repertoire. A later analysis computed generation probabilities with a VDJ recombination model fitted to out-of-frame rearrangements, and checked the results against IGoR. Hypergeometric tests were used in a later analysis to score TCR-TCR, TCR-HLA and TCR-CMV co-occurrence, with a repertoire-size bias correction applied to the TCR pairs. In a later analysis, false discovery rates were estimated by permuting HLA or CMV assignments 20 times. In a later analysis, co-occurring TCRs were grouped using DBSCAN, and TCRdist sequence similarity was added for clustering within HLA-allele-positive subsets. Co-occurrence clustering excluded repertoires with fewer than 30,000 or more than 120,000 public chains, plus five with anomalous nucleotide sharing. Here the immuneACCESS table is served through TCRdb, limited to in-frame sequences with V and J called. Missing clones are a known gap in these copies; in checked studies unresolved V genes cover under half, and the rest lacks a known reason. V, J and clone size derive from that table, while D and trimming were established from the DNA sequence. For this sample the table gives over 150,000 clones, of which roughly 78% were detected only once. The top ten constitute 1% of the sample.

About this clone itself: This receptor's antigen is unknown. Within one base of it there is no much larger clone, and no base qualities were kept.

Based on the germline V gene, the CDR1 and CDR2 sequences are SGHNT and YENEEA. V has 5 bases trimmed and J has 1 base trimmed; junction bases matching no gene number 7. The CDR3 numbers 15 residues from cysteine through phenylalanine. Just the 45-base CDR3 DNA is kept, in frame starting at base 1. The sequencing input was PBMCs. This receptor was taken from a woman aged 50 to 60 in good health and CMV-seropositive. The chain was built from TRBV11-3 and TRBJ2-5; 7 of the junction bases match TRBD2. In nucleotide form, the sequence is TGTGCCAGCAGCCCCTCTGGGGGGGTCCAAGAGACCCAGTACTTC. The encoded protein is CASSPSGGVQETQYF.